The next 28 T cell receptor beta chains were all read from a single sample in a study of cytomegalovirus exposure and HLA in healthy donors. PCR amplification relied on 60 Vbeta primers (plus 13 Jbeta primers). Clones were sequenced by immunoSEQ multiplex PCR, and TCRdb holds only the in-frame ones, with some missing. Here the sample spans around 130,000 clones, about 80% being singletons. Specimen: PBMCs. The receptors stem from a man aged 40-50 years in good health and CMV-seronegative.

The gene calls are TRBV6-1 and TRBJ2-7; TRBD2 agrees at 11 bases. V was pared by 7 bases and J by 3 bases, with 8 bases of the junction left unmatched. CDR3 size: 15 residues. Germline CDR1 and CDR2: MNHNS and SASEGT. The CDR3 loop reads CASNLAGGQSYEQYF. The CDR3, as DNA: TGTGCCAGCAATCTAGCGGGAGGACAAAGCTACGAGCAGTACTTC.

V usage is TRBV11-2 and J usage is TRBJ1-4; D remains ambiguous. Per germline, CDR1 SGHAT and CDR2 FQNNGV. This CDR3 has 14 amino acids. The V gene lost 2 bases and the J gene lost 7 bases, with 11 bases spanning the gap. The CDR3 DNA follows: TGTGCCAGCAGCTTAACCGACGGAGGTGAAAAACTGTTTTTT. Residues: CASSLTDGGEKLFF.

CDR3 in amino acids: CASSLAGPYSNQPQHF. The CDR3 DNA is TGTGCCAGCAGTTTGGCAGGGCCCTATAGCAATCAGCCCCAGCATTTT. The rearrangement uses TRBV28 and TRBJ1-5, with TRBD1 as a possible D gene (5 bases). CDR1 and CDR2 (germline): MDHEN, SYDVKM. The CDR3 length is 16 residues. Trimming removed 3 bases at V and 0 bases at J, with 12 bases between.

This clone qualifies as medium-sized (0.01 to 0.1%). V gene TRBV6-1 combines with J gene TRBJ2-6; D remains unclear. Germline CDR1 and CDR2: MNHNS and SASEGT. The CDR3 contains 15 residues. Trimming shortened V by 6 bases and J by 0 bases, and 9 bases separated the two germline ends. As DNA, the CDR3 is TGTGCCAGCAGCTTTGAGCTCTCTGGGGCCAACGTCCTGACTTTC. Translating it yields CASSFELSGANVLTF.

V gene TRBV28 combines with J gene TRBJ2-7, with 11 bases aligning to TRBD1. The V gene's germline CDR1 is MDHEN and CDR2 SYDVKM. The V and J ends lost 7 bases and 0 bases, in that order; junction bases with no gene match: 5. The CDR3 extends over 15 amino acids. CDR3 DNA sequence: TGTGCCAGCACCGGACAGGGGGCGAGCTCCTACGAGCAGTACTTC. This translates into CASTGQGASSYEQYF.

This clone appeared a few times. The chain couples TRBV5-1 to TRBJ2-4; tentative D call: TRBD2 (6 bases). Germline assignment: CDR1 SGHRS and CDR2 YFSETQ. V was cut by 0 bases and J by 6 bases, with 13 bases left in between. The CDR3 runs 15 residues. Here the CDR3 reads CASSLGGTPANIQYF. DNA of the CDR3: TGCGCCAGCAGCTTGGGCGGGACCCCGGCAAACATTCAGTACTTC.

The V call is TRBV5-1, the J call TRBJ2-3, with 9 bases aligning to TRBD2. The CDR3 length is 15 residues. The V and J ends lost 4 bases and 3 bases, in that order; junction bases with no gene match: 6. Germline V gene sequence: CDR1 SGHRS, CDR2 YFSETQ. This chain's CDR3 is CASSPASGGTDTQYF. The CDR3, as DNA: TGCGCCAGCAGCCCCGCGAGCGGGGGGACAGATACGCAGTATTTT.

This chain uses TRBV28 with TRBJ1-1; D remains ambiguous. The CDR3 is 15 residues long. Germline lookup yields CDR1 MDHEN and CDR2 SYDVKM. Trimming removed 4 bases from V and 7 bases from J, with 19 bases in between. The CDR3 region has the DNA TGTGCCAGCAGTTCCGCAACTCCCACACGGGTTGAAGCTTTCTTT. Encoded protein: CASSSATPTRVEAFF.

The chain joins TRBV18 to TRBJ1-5, with D unclear. The CDR3 has 14 amino acids. The germline V gene encodes CDR1 KGHSH and CDR2 LQKENI. Trimming removed 1 base at V and 5 bases at J, with 9 bases between. CDR3 coding DNA: TGTGCCAGCTCACCACAAGAGCAGGATCAGCCCCAGCATTTT. Residues: CASSPQEQDQPQHF.

This clone was counted between two and nine times. The chain carries TRBV2 and TRBJ2-7; 9 nucleotides line up with TRBD2. The CDR3 contains 15 residues. V was pared by 6 bases and J by 0 bases, with 6 bases of the junction left unmatched. Per germline, CDR1 SNHLY and CDR2 FYNNEI. CDR3 bases: TGTGCCAGCAGCGACCCTAGCGGGGTCTCCTACGAGCAGTACTTC. Its translation is CASSDPSGVSYEQYF.

The gene calls are TRBV2 and TRBJ1-1; 7 nucleotides align to TRBD1. J lost 3 bases, V lost 7 bases, and 11 bases had no gene match. Looked up from germline, CDR1 is SNHLY and CDR2 is FYNNEI. This CDR3 contains 15 residues. CDR3 DNA sequence: TGTGCCAGCACCAAGGACAGGTTGGGGGACACTGAAGCTTTCTTT. Its translation: CASTKDRLGDTEAFF.

This sequence joins TRBV5-1 and TRBJ2-7, with 11 bases matching TRBD2. The ends lost 4 bases at V and 5 bases at J; junction bases unmatched: 5. The CDR3 covers 14 residues. The germline V gene encodes CDR1 SGHRS and CDR2 YFSETQ. The CDR3 DNA sequence: TGCGCCAGCAGCAACCTAGCGGGGGGCGACGAGCAGTACTTC. It is translated as CASSNLAGGDEQYF.

This chain links TRBV30 with TRBJ1-4, with unresolved D. The CDR3 is 14 amino acids. Germline CDR1 GTSNPN, CDR2 SVGIG (reference sequence). Deletions cut 1 base from V and 7 bases from J, with 13 bases between. CDR3 DNA sequence: TGTGCCTGGAGTGCGGTCGCCGGAGGTGAAAAACTGTTTTTT. Protein sequence: CAWSAVAGGEKLFF.

The V and J genes are TRBV19 and TRBJ2-5; the D is unclear. Between the trimmed V and J ends, which lost 3 bases and 7 bases, there was a span of 12 bases. CDR1 is LNHDA, CDR2 SQIVND, per germline (reference sequence). The CDR3 contains 13 residues. DNA for the CDR3: TGTGCCAGTAGTATTGGCGTTAGAGGGACCCAGTACTTC. Translated, it gives CASSIGVRGTQYF.

The chain employs TRBV18 and TRBJ2-1; D is perhaps TRBD2 (6 bases). The V and J ends lost 6 bases and 8 bases respectively, with 14 bases between them. Germline V CDR1 and CDR2: KGHSH, LQKENI. This CDR3 has 13 residues. Here the CDR3 reads CASSRNGGYEQFF. The CDR3 region has the DNA TGTGCCAGCTCCCGAAACGGGGGTTATGAGCAGTTCTTC.

The chain couples TRBV25-1 to TRBJ2-1, with 7 nucleotides matching TRBD2. The junction had 13 bases not matched to a gene; V was cut back by 8 bases and J by 15 bases. CDR1 is MGHDK, CDR2 SYGVNS, per germline. CDR3 length: 12 amino acids. The CDR3 bases are TGTGCCAGCCTTGGGTCTAGCGGCCGACTGTTCTTC. Its protein is CASLGSSGRLFF.

V and J are TRBV2 and TRBJ1-1; maybe TRBD1 (5 bases). V was trimmed by 8 bases and J by 2 bases, leaving 15 bases between them. The CDR3 length is 14 residues. Germline V gives CDR1 SNHLY, CDR2 FYNNEI. CDR3: CASFRQSRNTEAFF. The CDR3 coding sequence is TGTGCCAGCTTTCGACAGTCACGAAACACTGAAGCTTTCTTT.

The V call is TRBV5-6, the J call TRBJ2-3; possible D gene TRBD2, 5 bases. The CDR3 has 15 amino acids. Germline V gene lookup returns CDR1 SGHDT and CDR2 YYEEEE. V lost 0 bases and J lost 0, with 8 bases in between. The DNA for the CDR3 is TGTGCCAGCAGCTTGGTTGCGGGTAGCACAGATACGCAGTATTTT. Protein sequence: CASSLVAGSTDTQYF.

The chain has TRBV6-6 and TRBJ1-1; 9 nucleotides align to TRBD1. This CDR3 has 13 amino acids. Germline CDR1 reads MNHNY; CDR2 reads SVGAGI (reference sequence). Trimming took 6 bases from V and 4 from J; bases not matched to a gene: 3. This CDR3 is CASSPQGATEAFF. CDR3 in DNA: TGTGCCAGCAGCCCACAGGGGGCCACTGAAGCTTTCTTT.

This chain joins TRBV6-1 and TRBJ2-1; no reliable D call. The CDR3 length is 15 residues. V was cut by 6 bases and J by 3 bases, with 15 bases left in between. The germline V gene encodes CDR1 MNHNS and CDR2 SASEGT. CDR3 in amino acids: CASRPSRRNYNEQFF. The DNA for the CDR3 is TGTGCCAGCAGACCGAGTCGGAGAAACTACAATGAGCAGTTCTTC.

The rearrangement links TRBV5-1 to TRBJ1-1, with D perhaps TRBD1 (5 bases). Germline assignment: CDR1 SGHRS and CDR2 YFSETQ. The CDR3 runs 16 residues. V gave up 4 bases and J gave up 1 base, with 17 bases separating them. In DNA form, the CDR3 reads TGCGCCAGCAGCGGGGGGGTCGTAGGTCCGAACACTGAAGCTTTCTTT. Protein product: CASSGGVVGPNTEAFF.

The chain carries TRBV19 and TRBJ1-4, with a tentative D call TRBD1 (5 bases). Trimming took off 2 bases at V and 8 bases at J, with 24 bases between the two ends. The CDR3 loop spans 18 amino acids. Germline CDR1 and CDR2: LNHDA and SQIVND (reference sequence). Here the CDR3 reads CASSIRWAGPRSAEKLFF. Here the CDR3 DNA reads TGTGCCAGTAGTATACGCTGGGCAGGGCCCCGATCCGCAGAAAAACTGTTTTTT.

Turning to this clone: In this CDR3 the conserved last residue, phenylalanine or tryptophan, is missing, so a read error is likely. The V and J genes are TRBV6-1 and TRBJ1-5; D unresolved. This CDR3 has 14 amino acids. Trimming took off 3 bases at V and 0 bases at J, with 6 bases between the two ends. The germline V gene has CDR1 MNHNS and CDR2 SASEGT. The CDR3 region is CASSEASSNQPQHV. CDR3 nucleotides: TGTGCCAGCAGTGAGGCAAGTAGCAATCAGCCCCAGCATGTT.

The chain links TRBV15 to TRBJ1-2, with D tentatively TRBD1 (5 bases). The CDR3 sequence is 15 residues long. Trimming shortened V by 3 bases and J by 4 bases, and 15 bases separated the two germline ends. Germline lookup yields CDR1 LNHNV and CDR2 YYDKDF (reference sequence). The CDR3: CATSSSRGYGYGYTF. The CDR3 DNA reads TGTGCCACCAGCAGTTCCCGGGGGTATGGCTATGGCTACACCTTC.

This sequence joins TRBV6-5 and TRBJ1-1; possibly TRBD1 for D (5 bases). The V end lost 3 bases, the J end lost 7 bases, and 15 bases lay between the germline ends. The CDR3 loop spans 14 amino acids. The germline gives CDR1 MNHEY, CDR2 SVGAGI. Here the CDR3 reads CASSYGRVTGEAFF. The CDR3 region has the DNA TGTGCCAGCAGTTATGGCAGGGTGACGGGTGAAGCTTTCTTT.

This chain connects TRBV5-6 to TRBJ2-2; TRBD1 agrees at 11 bases. The CDR3 is 16 residues long. Trimming cost V 4 bases and J 4 bases; bases outside gene matches: 6. CDR1 and CDR2 (germline): SGHDT, YYEEEE. The CDR3 DNA is TGTGCCAGCAGCACTCCCGGGACAGGGGGCACCGGGGAGCTGTTTTTT. This codes for CASSTPGTGGTGELFF.

This chain joins TRBV25-1 and TRBJ2-1; 7 nucleotides align to TRBD2. CDR3 length equals 15 residues. Per germline, CDR1 MGHDK and CDR2 SYGVNS. J gave up 6 bases and V 5 bases, and 10 bases lay outside the gene matches. CDR3 region: CASSYQSGAGNEQFF. The CDR3 DNA sequence: TGTGCCAGCAGTTACCAGAGCGGGGCTGGCAATGAGCAGTTCTTC.

The chain recombines TRBV18 with TRBJ2-7; possibly TRBD2 for D (6 bases). There are 15 residues in the CDR3. Trimming left V 4 bases short and J 1 base short, with 14 bases between. Germline-derived CDR1 and CDR2 are KGHSH and LQKENI. The CDR3 sequence is CASSLRGGGSYEQYF. CDR3 coding DNA: TGTGCCAGCTCACTCCGTGGGGGAGGATCCTACGAGCAGTACTTC.